This T cell receptor (beta chain) was identified in a study of radiotherapy plus CTLA-4 blockade in lung cancer. Patients in the study, people with chemo-refractory metastatic non-small-cell lung cancer, received focal radiation plus ipilimumab CTLA-4 blockade. Findings of the study overall: Researchers report tumor-derived TCR clones expanding in blood after radiotherapy plus ipilimumab. Reports identified early blood T cell clone dynamics, with interferon-beta, as the best response predictor.

A word on this clone: Antigen unknown.

Some clones are missing from TCRdb's copy, which holds only in-frame ones; the method was immunoSEQ multiplex PCR. The sample holds more than 25,000 clones; around three quarters are singletons and the top ten take approximately 15%. The J segment lost 2 bases and the V segment lost 5 bases, leaving 11 bases of the junction unmatched. CDR1 is MDHEN and CDR2 is SYDVKM in the germline V gene. The CDR3 is made up of 16 amino acids. This sequence originates from a human donor with non-small cell lung cancer that progressed on radiotherapy plus ipilimumab. The specimen was peripheral blood, collected from a patient treated with radiotherapy plus ipilimumab. The V call is TRBV28, the J call TRBJ1-2; TRBD1 aligns across 7 bases. DNA of the CDR3: TGTGCCAGCAGTCTAGACGGGACAGCTGTAAACTATGGCTACACCTTC. Translated: CASSLDGTAVNYGYTF.